The 24 T cell receptor beta chains given below trace back to one sample, sequenced in a study of T cell changes during pregnancy in multiple sclerosis. TCRdb keeps only in-frame clones here, not all; method: immunoSEQ multiplex PCR. This sample has 65,000 to 85,000 clones, with about 93% found just once. The sample was CD4+ T cells from peripheral blood mononuclear cells, taken after pregnancy. The receptors originated from a female donor with multiple sclerosis, enrolled in a pregnancy study.

This sequence joins TRBV7-2 and TRBJ2-7; possibly TRBD2 for D (6 bases). V shed 2 bases and J shed 2 bases, with 16 bases lying between them. CDR1 and CDR2 (germline): SGHTA, FQGNSA. The CDR3 has 16 residues. The CDR3 DNA reads as TGTGCCAGCAGCTTAACCCCTGCGGGCGGGGCCTACGAGCAGTACTTC. This translates into CASSLTPAGGAYEQYF. Filled out from reference TRBV7-2 and TRBJ2-7, the complete variable domain reads GAGVSQSPSNKVTEKGKDVELRCDPISGHTALYWYRQSLGQGLEFLIYFQGNSAPDKSGLPSDRFSAERTGGSVSTLTIQRTQQEDSAVYLCASSLTPAGGAYEQYFGPGTRLTVT.

The CDR3 reads CAWSYPGLQYEQYF. The CDR3 DNA reads TGTGCCTGGAGTTACCCGGGACTACAGTACGAGCAGTACTTC. The rearrangement uses TRBV30 and TRBJ2-5; 7 bases agree with TRBD2. The better agreement between TRBJ2-7 and the DNA end casts doubt on the J call. Germline CDR1 reads GTSNPN; CDR2 reads SVGIG (reference sequence). The CDR3 spans 14 residues.

The V gene is TRBV6-1, the J gene TRBJ2-4; 7 bases are shared with TRBD2. Germline-derived CDR1 and CDR2 are MNHNS and SASEGT. V trimming: 6 bases; J trimming: 0 bases; junction bases outside the gene matches: 5. The length of the CDR3 is 15 residues. CDR3 bases: TGTGCCAGCAGGGGGGGGAACTTAGCCAAAAACATTCAGTACTTC. Protein product: CASRGGNLAKNIQYF.

This clone was detected once. The rearrangement links TRBV5-7 to TRBJ2-4; TRBD2 matches at 10 bases. TRBV5-7 is noted as an ORF with a role that remains uncertain. Unmatched junction bases numbered 14, after V lost 4 bases and J lost 4 bases. The CDR3 sequence is 18 residues long. CDR3 residues: CASSGGWGSGRAKNIQYF. The CDR3, as DNA: TGTGCCAGCAGCGGGGGGTGGGGAAGCGGGAGGGCAAAAAACATTCAGTACTTC.

The V call is TRBV19, the J call TRBJ2-5, with 7 positions matching TRBD2. This CDR3 spans 14 amino acids. The V gene's germline CDR1 is LNHDA and CDR2 SQIVND (reference sequence). V gave up 5 bases and J gave up 1 base; unmatched junction bases: 4. CDR3 protein: CASSPRLAQETQYF. CDR3 DNA: TGTGCCAGTAGTCCGCGACTAGCCCAAGAGACCCAGTACTTC.

The chain recombines TRBV14 with TRBJ2-3; TRBD2 aligns across 7 bases. After removal of 0 bases from V and 4 bases from J, the junction contained 4 bases not matched to a gene. Germline V lookup: CDR1 SGHDN, CDR2 FVKESK. The CDR3 is 15 amino acids. The CDR3 region has the DNA TGTGCCAGCAGCCAAGATCGGGGGGATCCAGATACGCAGTATTTT. Its translation is CASSQDRGDPDTQYF.

This clone has only one observation. The V gene is TRBV9, the J gene TRBJ1-1; 8 nucleotides line up with TRBD1. CDR3 length equals 13 residues. The germline gives CDR1 SGDLS, CDR2 YYNGEE. After removal of 2 bases from V and 4 bases from J, the junction contained 1 base not matched to a gene. In nucleotides, the CDR3 is TGTGCCAGCAGCGTCACAGGGGGCACTGAAGCTTTCTTT. Its translation: CASSVTGGTEAFF.

The rearrangement uses TRBV21-1 and TRBJ1-2; the table assigns TRBD1, which was not confirmed against the DNA. TRBV21-1 is deemed a pseudogene. This CDR3 is built from 14 residues. In DNA form, the CDR3 reads TGTGCCAGCAGCACCGGTAACAGATCCTATGGCTACACCTTC. Translated: CASSTGNRSYGYTF.

V usage is TRBV19 and J usage is TRBJ2-6, with D hard to call. The CDR3 length is 12 residues. Trimming took 7 bases from V and 2 from J, leaving 3 bases between them. From germline, CDR1 is LNHDA and CDR2 SQIVND (reference sequence). CDR3 DNA: TGTGCCAGTACCGCTGGGGCCAACGTCCTGACTTTC. This codes for CASTAGANVLTF.

In nucleotides, the CDR3 is TGTGCCATCAGTGTCAGAGCGGGAGCCCAAGGTGAGCAGTTCTTC. The encoded protein is CAISVRAGAQGEQFF. The chain couples TRBV10-3 to TRBJ2-1; 8 bases match TRBD2. From germline, CDR1 is ENHRY and CDR2 SYGVKD. J lost 9 bases, V lost 4 bases, and 11 bases had no gene match. The CDR3 is made up of 15 amino acids.

This clone was found once. The rearrangement joins TRBV27 to TRBJ2-7, with 8 bases matching TRBD1. With 5 bases clipped from V and 2 bases from J, the junction kept 8 bases outside the gene matches. CDR1 and CDR2 from the germline V gene are MNHEY and SMNVEV (reference sequence). The CDR3 contains 15 residues. CDR3 nucleotide sequence: TGTGCCAGCAGTCATATCCCGGGACAGGCCTACGAGCAGTACTTC. This codes for CASSHIPGQAYEQYF.

This clone has only one observation. The chain joins TRBV5-1 to TRBJ2-5; possibly TRBD2 for D (5 bases). Per the germline V gene, CDR1 is SGHRS and CDR2 is YFSETQ. The CDR3 spans 18 residues. Trimming shortened V by 0 bases and J by 5 bases, and 23 bases separated the two germline ends. CDR3: CASSLGALGAALWETQYF. DNA for the CDR3: TGCGCCAGCAGCTTGGGGGCCCTCGGAGCGGCACTCTGGGAGACCCAGTACTTC.

V gene TRBV27 combines with J gene TRBJ2-2; 11 bases fit TRBD2. Losses at the gene ends were 8 bases for V and 7 bases for J; bases not matched to a gene: 6. The CDR3 is made up of 14 amino acids. The germline V gene has CDR1 MNHEY and CDR2 SMNVEV (reference sequence). Written as DNA, the CDR3 is TGTGCCAGCCGGAGACTAGCGGGAAGCGGGGAGCTGTTTTTT. The encoded protein is CASRRLAGSGELFF.

This clone appeared a single time. This CDR3 reads CASSQDAVAGIYEQYF. The CDR3, as DNA: TGCGCCAGCAGCCAAGATGCGGTAGCGGGAATCTACGAGCAGTACTTC. The rearrangement links TRBV4-1 to TRBJ2-7, with 8 bases matching TRBD2. Trimming cost V 0 bases and J 3 bases; bases outside gene matches: 7. Germline V CDR1 and CDR2: MGHRA, YSYEKL. The CDR3 contains 16 residues.

The chain employs TRBV18 and TRBJ1-5; 8 bases match TRBD1. This CDR3 region has 15 residues. The germline V gene has CDR1 KGHSH and CDR2 LQKENI. Trimming took 5 bases from V and 3 from J; bases not matched to a gene: 6. CDR3 amino acids: CASSKWTGTNQPQHF. CDR3 nucleotides: TGTGCCAGCTCAAAATGGACAGGGACCAATCAGCCCCAGCATTTT.

The V call is TRBV5-4, the J call TRBJ2-1; TRBD2 might be the D (6 bases). Looked up from germline, CDR1 is SGHNT and CDR2 is YYREEE (reference sequence). This CDR3 region has 15 residues. Trimming shortened V by 4 bases and J by 3 bases, and 14 bases separated the two germline ends. CDR3 sequence: CASSLTPGSYNEQFF. DNA of the CDR3: TGTGCCAGCAGCCTAACACCCGGGAGCTACAATGAGCAGTTCTTC.

The chain employs TRBV7-9 and TRBJ2-3; 8 nucleotides match TRBD1. V lost 5 bases and J lost 1; bases outside the gene matches: 8. CDR1 SEHNR and CDR2 FQNEAQ come from the germline V gene (reference sequence). The CDR3 extends over 16 amino acids. Written as DNA, the CDR3 is TGTGCCAGCAGCCCAGCCAGGGGGCGGGGCACAGATACGCAGTATTTT. The encoded protein is CASSPARGRGTDTQYF.

The chain combines TRBV7-8 with TRBJ1-5; tentative D call: TRBD1 (6 bases). V dropped 5 bases and J dropped 2 bases, with 10 bases sitting between them. The CDR3 is made up of 14 amino acids. Per the germline V gene, CDR1 is SGHVS and CDR2 is FQNEAQ. CDR3 DNA sequence: TGTGCCAGCAGCCCGACAGGAGGCAATCAGCCCCAGCATTTT. It encodes CASSPTGGNQPQHF.

The CDR3 sequence is CASNIYGYTF. For the CDR3, the DNA is TGTGCCAGCAATATCTATGGCTACACCTTC. The chain couples TRBV5-8 to TRBJ1-2; D uncertain. V gave up 6 bases and J gave up 4 bases, with 4 bases separating them. CDR1 and CDR2 from the germline V gene are SGHTS and YDEGEE. This CDR3 is 10 amino acids long.

The CDR3 DNA is TGTGCCAGCAGCTCTTACTCGGGACTAGCGGGAGTCAATGAGCAGTTCTTC. Translated: CASSSYSGLAGVNEQFF. The rearrangement joins TRBV7-9 to TRBJ2-1, with TRBD2 matching over 14 bases. After removal of 4 bases from V and 6 bases from J, the junction contained 8 bases not matched to a gene. This CDR3 is built from 17 residues. Looked up from germline, CDR1 is SEHNR and CDR2 is FQNEAQ (reference sequence).

The V gene is TRBV9, the J gene TRBJ2-1; 9 positions match TRBD1. V dropped 2 bases and J dropped 8; count of bases not matched to a gene: 11. The CDR3 has 16 residues. Germline V gives CDR1 SGDLS, CDR2 YYNGEE. In DNA, the CDR3 is TGTGCCAGCAGCGTGGGGACGGGACAGGGTTTGGATGAGCAGTTCTTC. It specifies CASSVGTGQGLDEQFF.

The chain is built from TRBV19 and TRBJ2-5; 9 bases are shared with TRBD2. CDR3 length: 14 amino acids. Looked up from germline, CDR1 is LNHDA and CDR2 is SQIVND (reference sequence). The trim removed 6 bases at V and 4 bases at J, leaving 6 bases unmatched. The CDR3 spells CASSLAGAIETQYF. CDR3 DNA sequence: TGTGCCAGTAGCTTAGCGGGAGCTATAGAGACCCAGTACTTC. The full variable domain, in which reference TRBV19 and TRBJ2-5 provide the parts outside the CDR3, is DGGITQSPKYLFRKEGQNVTLSCEQNLNHDAMYWYRQDPGQGLRLIYYSQIVNDFQKGDIAEGYSVSREKKESFPLTVTSAQKNPTAFYLCASSLAGAIETQYFGPGTRLLVL.

The chain joins TRBV19 to TRBJ2-1, with D possibly TRBD1 on 7 matching bases. The CDR3 is 14 amino acids. Between the trimmed V and J ends, which lost 4 bases and 5 bases, there was a span of 12 bases. Germline CDR1 and CDR2: LNHDA and SQIVND (reference sequence). The CDR3: CASSTFRGDNEQFF. CDR3 in DNA: TGTGCCAGTAGTACCTTCAGGGGGGACAATGAGCAGTTCTTC. The full variable domain, rest sourced from reference TRBV19 and TRBJ2-1, is DGGITQSPKYLFRKEGQNVTLSCEQNLNHDAMYWYRQDPGQGLRLIYYSQIVNDFQKGDIAEGYSVSREKKESFPLTVTSAQKNPTAFYLCASSTFRGDNEQFFGPGTRLTVL.

The rearrangement links TRBV5-4 to TRBJ2-5; the match to TRBD2 covers 9 bases. CDR1 and CDR2 from the germline V gene are SGHNT and YYREEE (reference sequence). Unmatched junction bases numbered 11, after V lost 4 bases and J lost 4 bases. CDR3 length equals 16 residues. The CDR3 DNA reads TGTGCCAGCAGCCTAGGAGTAGCGGGAGCTCGAGAGACCCAGTACTTC. It codes for CASSLGVAGARETQYF.